These T cell receptor beta chains were read from a single sample in a study of T cells after yellow fever vaccination. TCRdb used MiXCR to reprocess the 5' RACE reads, holding one entry per CDR3 protein. The table lists 500,000 to 650,000 distinct CDR3 sequences, roughly a sixth of them singletons. The specimen comprised PBMCs, sampled more than 4 days after the first yellow fever vaccination. These receptor sequences come from a young man who received the YFV17D yellow fever vaccine. CDR3s include the opening cysteine and the closing phenylalanine or tryptophan. A D gene is named only where the DNA matches it firmly. Clone size, where shown, is once, few, many, or a class for clones that have expanded.

j_gene: TRBJ1-1
abundance: NA
d_gene: NA
v_gene: TRBV12-3/TRBV12-4
CDR3aa: CASSYAGATEAFF
CDR3nt: TGTGCCAGCAGTTATGCAGGGGCCACTGAAGCTTTCTTT

j_gene: TRBJ1-6
abundance: many
d_gene: TRBD1
v_gene: TRBV12-3/TRBV12-4
CDR3aa: CASRWDSSYNSPLHF
CDR3nt: TGTGCCAGCAGATGGGACAGTTCCTATAATTCACCCCTCCACTTT

j_gene: TRBJ1-2
abundance: few
d_gene: TRBD1
v_gene: TRBV9
CDR3aa: CASSVTGSHGRGYTF
CDR3nt: TGTGCCAGCAGCGTGACAGGGTCGCATGGCCGTGGCTACACCTTC

j_gene: TRBJ1-2
abundance: NA
d_gene: NA
v_gene: TRBV4-3
CDR3aa: CASSQDTEGQYYGYTF
CDR3nt: TGCGCCAGCAGCCAAGATACAGAGGGGCAGTATTATGGCTACACCTTC

j_gene: TRBJ2-1
abundance: few
d_gene: NA
v_gene: TRBV7-2
CDR3aa: CASSPLLEQFF
CDR3nt: TGTGCCAGCAGCCCACTACTTGAGCAGTTCTTC

j_gene: TRBJ1-2
abundance: NA
d_gene: TRBD1
v_gene: TRBV7-2
CDR3aa: CASSTRDRGNGYTF
CDR3nt: TGTGCCAGCAGCACCCGGGACAGGGGTAATGGCTACACCTTC

j_gene: TRBJ1-6
abundance: NA
d_gene: NA
v_gene: TRBV28
CDR3aa: CASRWGGDNSPLHF
CDR3nt: TGTGCCAGCAGGTGGGGGGGGGATAATTCACCCCTCCACTTT

j_gene: TRBJ2-3
abundance: few
d_gene: TRBD2
v_gene: TRBV11-2
CDR3aa: CASTQRGGTDTQYF
CDR3nt: TGTGCCAGCACCCAGCGGGGGGGAACAGATACGCAGTATTTT

j_gene: TRBJ2-5
abundance: NA
d_gene: NA
v_gene: TRBV5-1
CDR3aa: CASSWAAGVETQYF
CDR3nt: TGCGCCAGCAGCTGGGCCGCGGGCGTAGAGACCCAGTACTTC

j_gene: TRBJ1-1
abundance: few
d_gene: TRBD1
v_gene: TRBV11-2
CDR3aa: CASKSYRGGTEAFF
CDR3nt: TGTGCCAGCAAATCCTACAGGGGTGGGACTGAAGCTTTCTTT

j_gene: TRBJ2-7
abundance: NA
d_gene: NA
v_gene: TRBV19
CDR3aa: CASSISSSSYEQYF
CDR3nt: TGTGCCAGTAGTATCAGCTCCAGCTCCTACGAGCAGTACTTC

j_gene: TRBJ2-5
abundance: NA
d_gene: NA
v_gene: TRBV27
CDR3aa: CASSLGRGYQETQYF
CDR3nt: TGTGCCAGCAGTTTGGGCAGGGGATACCAAGAGACCCAGTACTTC

j_gene: TRBJ1-4
abundance: many
d_gene: TRBD1
v_gene: TRBV20-1
CDR3aa: CSARDRVRGEKLFF
CDR3nt: TGCAGTGCTCGTGACAGGGTTAGAGGGGAAAAACTGTTTTTT

j_gene: TRBJ2-7
abundance: NA
d_gene: NA
v_gene: TRBV5-6
CDR3aa: CASTHSGGSKEQYF
CDR3nt: TGTGCCAGCACCCATAGCGGTGGGTCTAAGGAGCAGTACTTC

j_gene: TRBJ2-7
abundance: NA
d_gene: TRBD2
v_gene: TRBV12-3/TRBV12-4
CDR3aa: CASSSLAGPPWEQYF
CDR3nt: TGTGCCAGCAGTTCCTTAGCGGGCCCGCCTTGGGAGCAGTACTTC

j_gene: TRBJ2-7
abundance: NA
d_gene: TRBD1
v_gene: TRBV7-2
CDR3aa: CASITGGGYEQYF
CDR3nt: TGTGCCAGCATCACAGGGGGCGGCTACGAGCAGTACTTC

j_gene: TRBJ2-3
abundance: few
d_gene: TRBD2
v_gene: TRBV11-2
CDR3aa: CASSPGVAGPGTQYF
CDR3nt: TGTGCCAGCAGCCCCGGGGTAGCGGGGCCCGGTACGCAGTATTTT

j_gene: TRBJ1-2
abundance: many
d_gene: TRBD1
v_gene: TRBV7-9
CDR3aa: CASSDRDGYTF
CDR3nt: TGTGCCAGCAGCGACAGGGATGGCTACACCTTC

j_gene: TRBJ2-1
abundance: NA
d_gene: NA
v_gene: TRBV12-3/TRBV12-4
CDR3aa: CASSLRQTNEQFF
CDR3nt: TGTGCCAGCAGTTTGCGACAAACCAATGAGCAGTTCTTC

j_gene: TRBJ2-7
abundance: NA
d_gene: NA
v_gene: TRBV7-2
CDR3aa: CASSSTTSPGSEQYF
CDR3nt: TGTGCCAGCAGCTCAACGACTAGTCCCGGCAGCGAGCAGTACTTC

j_gene: TRBJ2-7
abundance: NA
d_gene: NA
v_gene: TRBV5-1
CDR3aa: CASSLRGVPYEQYF
CDR3nt: TGCGCCAGCAGCTTGAGGGGGGTCCCCTACGAGCAGTACTTC

j_gene: TRBJ2-3
abundance: few
d_gene: NA
v_gene: TRBV19
CDR3aa: CASSTPQRIASRVTDTQYF
CDR3nt: TGTGCCAGTAGTACACCCCAGCGGATAGCCTCTAGGGTCACAGATACGCAGTATTTT

j_gene: TRBJ2-5
abundance: few
d_gene: NA
v_gene: TRBV6-5
CDR3aa: CASSYDWADNQETQYF
CDR3nt: TGTGCCAGCAGTTATGATTGGGCGGACAACCAAGAGACCCAGTACTTC

j_gene: TRBJ1-4
abundance: few
d_gene: NA
v_gene: TRBV9
CDR3aa: CASSVEGWDEKLFF
CDR3nt: TGTGCCAGCAGCGTAGAAGGGTGGGATGAAAAACTGTTTTTT

j_gene: TRBJ2-2
abundance: few
d_gene: NA
v_gene: TRBV6-2/TRBV6-3
CDR3aa: CASSNSYRAGELFF
CDR3nt: TGTGCCAGCAGCAACTCCTACAGGGCCGGGGAGCTGTTTTTT

j_gene: TRBJ2-7
abundance: NA
d_gene: NA
v_gene: TRBV12-3/TRBV12-4
CDR3aa: CASSPAGYPYEQYF
CDR3nt: TGTGCCAGCAGCCCGGCAGGGTATCCCTACGAGCAGTACTTC

j_gene: TRBJ2-5
abundance: NA
d_gene: NA
v_gene: TRBV13
CDR3aa: CASSPDSLSETQYF
CDR3nt: TGTGCCAGCAGCCCGGACAGTTTGAGTGAGACCCAGTACTTC

j_gene: TRBJ2-1
abundance: few
d_gene: TRBD2
v_gene: TRBV20-1
CDR3aa: CSASPRVSGGYNEQFF
CDR3nt: TGCAGTGCAAGCCCGAGAGTCAGCGGGGGGTACAATGAGCAGTTCTTC

j_gene: TRBJ2-3
abundance: once
d_gene: NA
v_gene: TRBV3-1
CDR3aa: CASSQQVGGTDTQYF
CDR3nt: TGTGCCAGCAGCCAACAGGTCGGTGGGACAGATACGCAGTATTTT

j_gene: TRBJ1-6
abundance: few
d_gene: NA
v_gene: TRBV6-5
CDR3aa: CASSYSRAAANSPLHF
CDR3nt: TGTGCCAGCAGTTACTCGAGGGCCGCCGCGAATTCACCCCTCCACTTT

j_gene: TRBJ2-7
abundance: NA
d_gene: NA
v_gene: TRBV7-9
CDR3aa: CASSSRQGGVIYEQYF
CDR3nt: TGTGCCAGCAGCTCCCGCCAGGGGGGAGTTATCTACGAGCAGTACTTC

j_gene: TRBJ2-1
abundance: many
d_gene: TRBD2
v_gene: TRBV20-1
CDR3aa: CSALGGGGHNEQFF
CDR3nt: TGCAGTGCCCTCGGCGGGGGAGGCCACAATGAGCAGTTCTTC

j_gene: TRBJ2-3
abundance: few
d_gene: TRBD2
v_gene: TRBV4-2
CDR3aa: CASSGRGLATDTQYF
CDR3nt: TGTGCCAGCAGCGGAAGGGGACTAGCGACAGATACGCAGTATTTT